The rows below give T cell receptor beta chains drawn from one sample of a study of T-cell reconstitution after alpha-beta-depleted transplantation in children. TCRdb ran MiXCR on the PCR reads and lists one entry per CDR3 protein. Of around 300,000 distinct CDR3 sequences in the sample, 7.5% to 9% are singletons; the top ten hold 8.5% to 9.5%. Sequenced here: peripheral blood, sampled 360 days after TCRalphabeta/CD19-depleted stem cell transplant. These receptors were obtained from a female patient aged 2-9 years who had a stem cell transplant for Fanconi anemia, so the T cells may come from the graft donor. CDR3s include the opening cysteine and the closing phenylalanine or tryptophan. Each record gives: J gene, D gene, clone size, V gene, CDR3 protein, CDR3 DNA. A D gene is named only where the DNA matches it firmly. The listing skips clone size in some rows; elsewhere it reads once, few, many or a size class.

j_gene: TRBJ2-2
d_gene: NA
abundance: NA
v_gene: TRBV7-9
CDR3aa: CASSLLSQRGTGELFF
CDR3nt: TGTGCCAGCAGCTTATTGTCTCAGCGAGGCACCGGGGAGCTGTTTTTT

j_gene: TRBJ1-4
d_gene: NA
abundance: few
v_gene: TRBV29-1
CDR3aa: CSVEGEAEKLFF
CDR3nt: TGCAGCGTTGAAGGGGAAGCTGAAAAACTGTTTTTT

j_gene: TRBJ1-2
d_gene: NA
abundance: many
v_gene: TRBV20-1
CDR3aa: CSADTGFYGYTF
CDR3nt: TGCAGTGCTGACACAGGGTTTTATGGCTACACCTTC

j_gene: TRBJ2-1
d_gene: TRBD2
abundance: NA
v_gene: TRBV29-1
CDR3aa: CSGIRGGEQFF
CDR3nt: TGCAGCGGGATTAGGGGAGGGGAGCAGTTCTTC

j_gene: TRBJ2-3
d_gene: TRBD2
abundance: NA
v_gene: TRBV20-1
CDR3aa: CSPGLATDTQYF
CDR3nt: TGCAGTCCGGGACTAGCGACAGATACGCAGTATTTT

j_gene: TRBJ2-4
d_gene: TRBD1
abundance: NA
v_gene: TRBV10-1
CDR3aa: CASREQGKLSGTLTKNIQYF
CDR3nt: TGCGCCAGCAGGGAACAGGGGAAATTAAGCGGAACTCTAACCAAAAACATTCAGTACTTC

j_gene: TRBJ2-1
d_gene: NA
abundance: many
v_gene: TRBV24-1
CDR3aa: CATSLGELSYNEQFF
CDR3nt: TGTGCCACCAGTTTAGGGGAATTGTCCTACAATGAGCAGTTCTTC

j_gene: TRBJ2-3
d_gene: NA
abundance: NA
v_gene: TRBV6-6
CDR3aa: CASSYGRDTQYF
CDR3nt: TGTGCCAGCAGTTACGGCCGAGATACGCAGTATTTT

j_gene: TRBJ2-1
d_gene: NA
abundance: few
v_gene: TRBV11-2
CDR3aa: CASSRPLGGGGEQFF
CDR3nt: TGTGCCAGCAGCCGTCCCCTGGGGGGTGGTGGTGAGCAGTTCTTC

j_gene: TRBJ1-5
d_gene: NA
abundance: many
v_gene: TRBV5-5
CDR3aa: CASSLADHQPQHF
CDR3nt: TGTGCCAGCAGCTTGGCCGATCATCAGCCCCAGCATTTT

j_gene: TRBJ1-1
d_gene: NA
abundance: many
v_gene: TRBV6-5
CDR3aa: CASSTSQRYTEAFF
CDR3nt: TGTGCCAGCAGCACGAGCCAGAGGTACACTGAAGCTTTCTTT

j_gene: TRBJ1-2
d_gene: NA
abundance: many
v_gene: TRBV6-6
CDR3aa: CASRFLDYTF
CDR3nt: TGTGCCAGCCGGTTTTTGGACTACACCTTC

j_gene: TRBJ2-7
d_gene: NA
abundance: many
v_gene: TRBV4-1
CDR3aa: CASSEGPGSHEQYF
CDR3nt: TGCGCCAGCAGCGAAGGGCCCGGGAGCCACGAGCAGTACTTC

j_gene: TRBJ1-2
d_gene: NA
abundance: NA
v_gene: TRBV6-1
CDR3aa: CASSEWEGGYGYTF
CDR3nt: TGTGCCAGCAGTGAATGGGAGGGGGGCTATGGCTACACCTTC

j_gene: TRBJ2-7
d_gene: TRBD2
abundance: few
v_gene: TRBV3-1
CDR3aa: CASSQWGGETYEQYF
CDR3nt: TGTGCCAGCAGCCAATGGGGAGGGGAGACCTACGAGCAGTACTTC

j_gene: TRBJ2-1
d_gene: TRBD1
abundance: NA
v_gene: TRBV19
CDR3aa: CASSSRGQGIEQFF
CDR3nt: TGTGCCAGTAGTTCCCGAGGACAGGGTATTGAGCAGTTCTTC

j_gene: TRBJ2-5
d_gene: NA
abundance: NA
v_gene: TRBV5-4
CDR3aa: CASSRWDSMGTQYF
CDR3nt: TGTGCCAGCAGCCGCTGGGACTCCATGGGGACCCAGTACTTC

j_gene: TRBJ2-1
d_gene: TRBD1
abundance: many
v_gene: TRBV6-5
CDR3aa: CASSRQGEQFF
CDR3nt: TGTGCCAGCAGTCGACAGGGAGAGCAGTTCTTC

j_gene: TRBJ2-5
d_gene: NA
abundance: few
v_gene: TRBV7-9
CDR3aa: CASSFIQETQYF
CDR3nt: TGTGCCAGCAGCTTCATTCAAGAGACCCAGTACTTC

j_gene: TRBJ1-4
d_gene: NA
abundance: NA
v_gene: TRBV7-3
CDR3aa: CASSLTYSHGQTLNATNEKLFF
CDR3nt: TGTGCCAGCAGCTTAACTTACTCACATGGACAGACGCTTAATGCAACTAATGAAAAACTGTTTTTT

j_gene: TRBJ2-5
d_gene: NA
abundance: many
v_gene: TRBV3-1
CDR3aa: CAIADREGTKTQYF
CDR3nt: TGTGCCATCGCGGACAGGGAGGGAACCAAGACCCAGTACTTC

j_gene: TRBJ1-3
d_gene: NA
abundance: NA
v_gene: TRBV28
CDR3aa: CASRVRGGTGNTIYF
CDR3nt: TGTGCCAGCAGAGTACGGGGGGGGACTGGAAACACCATATATTTT

j_gene: TRBJ2-2
d_gene: NA
abundance: many
v_gene: TRBV7-8
CDR3aa: CASSSASGELFF
CDR3nt: TGTGCCAGCAGCTCCGCGTCCGGGGAGCTGTTTTTT

j_gene: TRBJ2-2
d_gene: NA
abundance: many
v_gene: TRBV5-1
CDR3aa: CASSLLGGASTGELFF
CDR3nt: TGCGCCAGCAGCTTGTTGGGGGGTGCGAGCACCGGGGAGCTGTTTTTT

j_gene: TRBJ2-5
d_gene: TRBD2
abundance: many
v_gene: TRBV6-1
CDR3aa: CASSENPAGGNLGETQYF
CDR3nt: TGTGCCAGCAGTGAAAATCCAGCGGGAGGGAATCTCGGGGAGACCCAGTACTTC

j_gene: TRBJ2-2
d_gene: NA
abundance: many
v_gene: TRBV7-2
CDR3aa: CASSLGGGTGELFF
CDR3nt: TGTGCCAGCAGCTTAGGAGGGGGCACCGGGGAGCTGTTTTTT

j_gene: TRBJ1-5
d_gene: NA
abundance: few
v_gene: TRBV10-3
CDR3aa: CAISESKPMNQPQHF
CDR3nt: TGTGCCATCAGTGAGTCGAAACCGATGAATCAGCCCCAGCATTTT

j_gene: TRBJ2-2
d_gene: TRBD2
abundance: many
v_gene: TRBV29-1
CDR3aa: CSVEGPGTNYTGELFF
CDR3nt: TGCAGCGTTGAAGGCCCCGGGACTAACTACACCGGGGAGCTGTTTTTT

j_gene: TRBJ2-7
d_gene: TRBD1
abundance: many
v_gene: TRBV12-3/TRBV12-4
CDR3aa: CASSGTGNYEQYF
CDR3nt: TGTGCCAGCAGCGGGACAGGGAACTACGAGCAGTACTTC

j_gene: TRBJ2-5
d_gene: TRBD2
abundance: NA
v_gene: TRBV7-3
CDR3aa: CASSLTAGGQETQYF
CDR3nt: TGTGCCAGCAGCTTAACGGCGGGAGGGCAAGAGACCCAGTACTTC

j_gene: TRBJ2-1
d_gene: NA
abundance: many
v_gene: TRBV20-1
CDR3aa: CSARPTRGIYNEQFF
CDR3nt: TGCAGTGCCCGTCCGACTAGGGGGATATACAATGAGCAGTTCTTC

j_gene: TRBJ2-7
d_gene: TRBD2
abundance: many
v_gene: TRBV6-2/TRBV6-3
CDR3aa: CASGGDSYEQYF
CDR3nt: TGTGCCAGTGGGGGGGACTCCTACGAGCAGTACTTC

j_gene: TRBJ2-5
d_gene: NA
abundance: many
v_gene: TRBV5-1
CDR3aa: CASSLVDEGTQYF
CDR3nt: TGCGCCAGCAGCTTGGTCGACGAGGGGACCCAGTACTTC

j_gene: TRBJ1-1
d_gene: NA
abundance: many
v_gene: TRBV4-3
CDR3aa: CASRSLGTVTEAFF
CDR3nt: TGCGCCAGCAGATCACTTGGGACGGTCACTGAAGCTTTCTTT

j_gene: TRBJ2-3
d_gene: TRBD2
abundance: few
v_gene: TRBV12-3/TRBV12-4
CDR3aa: CASSPGTSNWSTDTQYF
CDR3nt: TGTGCCAGCAGCCCGGGGACTAGCAATTGGAGCACAGATACGCAGTATTTT

j_gene: TRBJ2-5
d_gene: NA
abundance: NA
v_gene: TRBV3-1
CDR3aa: CASSLPGSPETQYF
CDR3nt: TGTGCCAGCAGCCTTCCGGGCTCCCCGGAGACCCAGTACTTC

j_gene: TRBJ2-1
d_gene: NA
abundance: NA
v_gene: TRBV11-2
CDR3aa: CASSLGVRNEQFF
CDR3nt: TGTGCCAGCAGCTTAGGGGTCCGCAATGAGCAGTTCTTC

j_gene: TRBJ1-2
d_gene: NA
abundance: NA
v_gene: TRBV4-3
CDR3aa: CASSRERADYGYTF
CDR3nt: TGCGCCAGCAGCCGCGAGAGGGCGGACTATGGCTACACCTTC

j_gene: TRBJ2-4
d_gene: NA
abundance: few
v_gene: TRBV7-9
CDR3aa: CASSSTGTELNIQYF
CDR3nt: TGTGCCAGCAGTTCTACCGGGACTGAATTAAACATTCAGTACTTC

j_gene: TRBJ1-3
d_gene: NA
abundance: NA
v_gene: TRBV7-2
CDR3aa: CASSHDSVSYSGNTIYF
CDR3nt: TGTGCCAGCAGCCACGACAGCGTCTCCTACTCTGGAAACACCATATATTTT

j_gene: TRBJ2-1
d_gene: NA
abundance: many
v_gene: TRBV5-1
CDR3aa: CASSLMAQMENNEQFF
CDR3nt: TGCGCCAGCAGCCTTATGGCGCAAATGGAAAACAATGAGCAGTTCTTC

j_gene: TRBJ2-3
d_gene: NA
abundance: NA
v_gene: TRBV5-1
CDR3aa: CASSLVSGHTDTQYF
CDR3nt: TGCGCCAGCAGCTTGGTTAGCGGACACACAGATACGCAGTATTTT

j_gene: TRBJ1-5
d_gene: NA
abundance: NA
v_gene: TRBV20-1
CDR3aa: CSASGNTGNQPQHF
CDR3nt: TGCAGTGCTAGTGGGAATACAGGGAACCAGCCCCAGCATTTT

j_gene: TRBJ1-5
d_gene: TRBD1
abundance: many
v_gene: TRBV27
CDR3aa: CASSLTGTENQPQHF
CDR3nt: TGTGCCAGCAGTCTAACCGGGACAGAGAATCAGCCCCAGCATTTT

j_gene: TRBJ1-1
d_gene: NA
abundance: many
v_gene: TRBV7-9
CDR3aa: CASSLAGFEAFF
CDR3nt: TGTGCCAGCAGCTTAGCAGGGTTTGAAGCTTTCTTT

j_gene: TRBJ2-2
d_gene: NA
abundance: many
v_gene: TRBV15
CDR3aa: CATSREDDRGSLKNTGELFF
CDR3nt: TGTGCCACCAGCAGGGAAGACGACCGCGGCAGTTTAAAGAACACCGGGGAGCTGTTTTTT

j_gene: TRBJ2-3
d_gene: TRBD2
abundance: NA
v_gene: TRBV11-2
CDR3aa: CASSLTRVAGGSTDTQYF
CDR3nt: TGTGCCAGCAGCTTGACCCGAGTTGCGGGGGGGAGCACAGATACGCAGTATTTT

j_gene: TRBJ2-7
d_gene: NA
abundance: many
v_gene: TRBV18
CDR3aa: CASSRLTSLSEQYF
CDR3nt: TGTGCCAGCTCACGACTAACTAGCTTGTCCGAGCAGTACTTC

j_gene: TRBJ1-1
d_gene: NA
abundance: few
v_gene: TRBV5-1
CDR3aa: CASSSNIRGEAFF
CDR3nt: TGCGCCAGCAGCTCAAATATAAGGGGGGAAGCTTTCTTT

j_gene: TRBJ2-7
d_gene: TRBD2
abundance: many
v_gene: TRBV7-2
CDR3aa: CASSLATGRRLWYF
CDR3nt: TGTGCCAGCAGCTTAGCTACCGGGAGGCGCCTCTGGTACTTC

j_gene: TRBJ2-6
d_gene: NA
abundance: many
v_gene: TRBV9
CDR3aa: CASSVVPYRGGSGANVLTF
CDR3nt: TGTGCCAGCAGCGTAGTTCCCTACAGGGGGGGGTCTGGGGCCAACGTCCTGACTTTC

j_gene: TRBJ1-4
d_gene: NA
abundance: many
v_gene: TRBV20-1
CDR3aa: CSAQSPGGEKLFF
CDR3nt: TGCAGTGCTCAAAGCCCCGGTGGTGAAAAACTGTTTTTT

j_gene: TRBJ2-2
d_gene: NA
abundance: many
v_gene: TRBV9
CDR3aa: CASSGSSVGTGELFF
CDR3nt: TGTGCCAGCAGCGGATCTAGCGTGGGCACCGGGGAGCTGTTTTTT

j_gene: TRBJ2-1
d_gene: NA
abundance: few
v_gene: TRBV11-3
CDR3aa: CASSLMVDNEQFF
CDR3nt: TGTGCCAGCAGCTTAATGGTAGACAATGAGCAGTTCTTC